The entry below describes one T cell receptor (beta chain). The CDR3 runs to 17 residues. With 2 bases removed from V and 8 bases from J, the gap between germline ends came to 25 bases. Germline CDR1 is SGHNT and CDR2 is YYREEE (reference sequence). The entry originates in a study of shared T cell receptors in the human thymus. Generated by immunoSEQ multiplex PCR, the TCRdb table keeps only in-frame clones and is missing some. Among about 710,000 clones listed, about 90% were seen once. The same sample was also used in a study of human thymus T cells. As that study records: Corrective heart surgery yielded resections, and these provided the thymus tissue.

Sequenced material: thymocytes. The TCR comes from a boy less than two years old with a congenital heart defect. The J gene is TRBJ1-2, the V gene TRBV5-4; maybe TRBD1 (6 bases). The CDR3: CASSFGPGGHVPKGYTF. The DNA for the CDR3 is TGTGCCAGCAGCTTTGGACCGGGGGGGCACGTACCCAAGGGCTACACCTTC.